The 6 T cell receptor beta chains below were found in one sample sequenced in a study of blood T cell repertoires in COVID-19. Sequencing used immunoSEQ multiplex PCR; TCRdb keeps in-frame clones, though not all of them. The data show approximately 300,000 clones, with 65% to 85% seen just once and more than 15% held by the top ten. The sample was peripheral blood. The source of these receptors is a person between 65 and 79 years old with COVID-19, enrolled during active disease.

The chain carries TRBV7-8 and TRBJ1-1; no definite D call. Germline V gives CDR1 SGHVS, CDR2 FQNEAQ. Trimming shortened V by 1 base and J by 2 bases, and 5 bases separated the two germline ends. The CDR3 covers 13 residues. DNA for the CDR3: TGTGCCAGCAGCTTAGAAATAAACACTGAAGCTTTCTTT. Protein: CASSLEINTEAFF.

The chain uses TRBV28 and TRBJ2-2, with 9 bases identical to TRBD2. With V trimmed by 8 bases and J by 7 bases, 11 bases remained unmatched. Per the germline V gene, CDR1 is MDHEN and CDR2 is SYDVKM. The CDR3 is 15 amino acids. The CDR3 region has the DNA TGTGCCAGCCCGCCGAGCGGGGGGACGGTCGGGGAGCTGTTTTTT. Translation gives CASPPSGGTVGELFF.

J is TRBJ2-7 and V is TRBV2; the D gene is possibly TRBD2 (6 bases). This CDR3 is built from 13 residues. The V and J ends lost 0 bases and 4 bases respectively, with 7 bases between them. Germline assignment: CDR1 SNHLY and CDR2 FYNNEI. The CDR3 coding sequence is TGTGCCAGCAGTGAAGCGCGGGATTACGAGCAGTACTTC. Protein product: CASSEARDYEQYF.

This chain uses TRBV5-1 with TRBJ1-4; 8 nucleotides agree with TRBD1. Germline-derived CDR1 and CDR2 are SGHRS and YFSETQ. This CDR3 has 15 residues. V lost 4 bases and J lost 3; bases outside the gene matches: 5. The CDR3 DNA is TGCGCCAGCAGCAGAAACAGGGGGGCTAATGAAAAACTGTTTTTT. It encodes CASSRNRGANEKLFF. Drawing the rest from reference TRBV5-1 and TRBJ1-4, the complete variable domain is KAGVTQTPRYLIKTRGQQVTLSCSPISGHRSVSWYQQTPGQGLQFLFEYFSETQRNKGNFPGRFSGRQFSNSRSEMNVSTLELGDSALYLCASSRNRGANEKLFFGSGTQLSVL.

This sequence joins TRBV27 and TRBJ2-2, with TRBD1 as a possible D gene (5 bases). Germline-derived CDR1 and CDR2 are MNHEY and SMNVEV (reference sequence). Trimming shortened V by 2 bases and J by 2 bases, and 12 bases separated the two germline ends. The CDR3 consists of 16 residues. CDR3 sequence: CASSLQGFDNTGELFF. The CDR3 DNA follows: TGTGCCAGCAGTTTACAGGGTTTTGATAACACCGGGGAGCTGTTTTTT.

This clone was detected once. This chain links TRBV6-5 with TRBJ2-7; 8 bases agree with TRBD1. This CDR3 comprises 12 residues. The V segment lost 6 bases and the J segment 7 bases; nucleotides outside the gene matches: 5. Germline-derived CDR1 and CDR2 are MNHEY and SVGAGI. This CDR3 is CASRQGAGEQYF. CDR3 nucleotide sequence: TGTGCCAGCAGGCAGGGGGCTGGGGAGCAGTACTTC.